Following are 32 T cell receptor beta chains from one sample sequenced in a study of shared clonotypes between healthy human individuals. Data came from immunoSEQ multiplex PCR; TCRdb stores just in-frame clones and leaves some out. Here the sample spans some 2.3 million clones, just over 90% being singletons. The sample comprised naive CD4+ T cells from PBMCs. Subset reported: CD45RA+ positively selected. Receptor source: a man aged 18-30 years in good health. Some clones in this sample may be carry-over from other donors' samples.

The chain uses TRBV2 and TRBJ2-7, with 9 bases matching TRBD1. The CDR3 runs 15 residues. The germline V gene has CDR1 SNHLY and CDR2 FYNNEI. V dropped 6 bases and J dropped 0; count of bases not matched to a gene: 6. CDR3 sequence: CASSPGQGSSYEQYF. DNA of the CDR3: TGTGCCAGCAGCCCCGGACAGGGGAGCTCCTACGAGCAGTACTTC.

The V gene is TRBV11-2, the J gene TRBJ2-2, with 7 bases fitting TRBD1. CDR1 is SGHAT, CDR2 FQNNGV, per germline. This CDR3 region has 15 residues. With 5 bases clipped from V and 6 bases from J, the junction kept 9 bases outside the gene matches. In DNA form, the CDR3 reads TGTGCCAGCAGCCCTTCGTTCACAGGGGCCGGGGAGCTGTTTTTT. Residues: CASSPSFTGAGELFF.

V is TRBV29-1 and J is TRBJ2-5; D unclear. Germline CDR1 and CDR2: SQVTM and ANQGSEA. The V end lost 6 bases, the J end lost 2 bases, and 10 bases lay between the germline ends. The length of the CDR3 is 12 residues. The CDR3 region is CSVARDQETQYF. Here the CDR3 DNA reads TGCAGCGTCGCACGAGATCAAGAGACCCAGTACTTC.

The CDR3: CASSLGFGQGRKTQYF. The CDR3 bases are TGTGCCAGCAGCTTGGGATTTGGACAGGGGAGGAAGACCCAGTACTTC. J is TRBJ2-5 and V is TRBV5-6; TRBD1 matches at 9 bases. Germline CDR1 is SGHDT and CDR2 is YYEEEE. This CDR3 has 16 amino acids. V was pared by 0 bases and J by 6 bases, with 9 bases of the junction left unmatched. Supplemented by reference TRBV5-6 and TRBJ2-5, the full variable domain reads DAGVTQSPTHLIKTRGQQVTLRCSPKSGHDTVSWYQQALGQGPQFIFQYYEEEERQRGNFPDRFSGHQFPNYSSELNVNALLLGDSALYLCASSLGFGQGRKTQYFGPGTRLLVL.

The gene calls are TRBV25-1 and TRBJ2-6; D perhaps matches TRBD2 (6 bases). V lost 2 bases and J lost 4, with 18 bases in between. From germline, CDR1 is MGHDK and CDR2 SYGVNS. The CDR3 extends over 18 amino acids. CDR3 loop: CASSEAGRGGSGANVLTF. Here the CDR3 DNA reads TGTGCCAGCAGTGAAGCGGGACGCGGCGGGTCCGGGGCCAACGTCCTGACTTTC.

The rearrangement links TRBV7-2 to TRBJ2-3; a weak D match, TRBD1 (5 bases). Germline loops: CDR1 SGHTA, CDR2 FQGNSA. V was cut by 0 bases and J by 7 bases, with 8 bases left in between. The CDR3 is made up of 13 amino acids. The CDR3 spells CASSLAQGNTQYF. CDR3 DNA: TGTGCCAGCAGCTTAGCTCAGGGTAATACGCAGTATTTT.

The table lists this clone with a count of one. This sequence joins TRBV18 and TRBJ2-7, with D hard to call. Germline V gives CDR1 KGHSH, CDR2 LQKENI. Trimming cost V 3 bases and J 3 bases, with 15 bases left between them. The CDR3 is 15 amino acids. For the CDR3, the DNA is TGTGCCAGCTCACCTACTATGGGCGCCGGCTACGAGCAGTACTTC. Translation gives CASSPTMGAGYEQYF.

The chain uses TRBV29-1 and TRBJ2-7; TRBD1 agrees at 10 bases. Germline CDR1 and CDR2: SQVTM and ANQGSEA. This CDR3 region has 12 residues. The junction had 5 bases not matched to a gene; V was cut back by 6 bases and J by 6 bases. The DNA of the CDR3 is TGCAGCGTCGGGACAGGGGCGCGCGAGCAGTACTTC. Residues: CSVGTGAREQYF.

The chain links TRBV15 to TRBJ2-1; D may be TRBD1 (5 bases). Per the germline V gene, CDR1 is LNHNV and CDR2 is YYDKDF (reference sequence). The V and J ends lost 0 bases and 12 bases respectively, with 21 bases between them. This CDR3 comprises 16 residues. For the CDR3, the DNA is TGTGCCACCAGCAGAGATCCCTCCGTGGGTAAAAGGGGGCAGTTCTTC. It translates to CATSRDPSVGKRGQFF.

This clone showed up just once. CDR3 in amino acids: CASSLDGKNTEAFF. The CDR3 nucleotides are TGTGCCAGCAGCTTGGACGGGAAGAACACTGAAGCTTTCTTT. The chain couples TRBV5-8 to TRBJ1-1; no clear D gene. Between the trimmed V and J ends, which lost 0 bases and 1 base, there was a span of 7 bases. Germline V gene data show CDR1 as SGHTS and CDR2 as YDEGEE. The CDR3 is 14 residues long.

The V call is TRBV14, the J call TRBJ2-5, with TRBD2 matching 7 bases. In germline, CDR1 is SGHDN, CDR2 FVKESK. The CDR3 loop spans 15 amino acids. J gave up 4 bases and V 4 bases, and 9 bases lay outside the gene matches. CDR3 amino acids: CASSRPGGRGETQYF. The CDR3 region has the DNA TGTGCCAGCAGCCGCCCTGGGGGGAGGGGAGAGACCCAGTACTTC.

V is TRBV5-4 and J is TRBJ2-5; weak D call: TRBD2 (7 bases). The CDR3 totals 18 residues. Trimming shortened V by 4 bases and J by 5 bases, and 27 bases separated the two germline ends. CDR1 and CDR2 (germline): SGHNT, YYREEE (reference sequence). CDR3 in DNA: TGTGCCAGCAGCCCCGGTGGGGGGGCTGCTGTATTTCGGGAGACCCAGTACTTC. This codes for CASSPGGGAAVFRETQYF.

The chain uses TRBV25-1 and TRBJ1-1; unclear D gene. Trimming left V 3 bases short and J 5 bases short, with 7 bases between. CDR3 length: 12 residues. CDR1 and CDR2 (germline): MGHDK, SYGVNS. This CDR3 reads CASSEGVTEAFF. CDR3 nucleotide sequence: TGTGCCAGCAGTGAGGGAGTGACTGAAGCTTTCTTT.

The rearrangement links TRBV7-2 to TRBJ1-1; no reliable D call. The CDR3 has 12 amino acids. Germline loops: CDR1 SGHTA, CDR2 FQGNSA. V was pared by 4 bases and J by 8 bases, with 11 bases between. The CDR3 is CASSSFRREAFF. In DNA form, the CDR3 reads TGTGCCAGCAGCTCCTTCCGGAGGGAAGCTTTCTTT.

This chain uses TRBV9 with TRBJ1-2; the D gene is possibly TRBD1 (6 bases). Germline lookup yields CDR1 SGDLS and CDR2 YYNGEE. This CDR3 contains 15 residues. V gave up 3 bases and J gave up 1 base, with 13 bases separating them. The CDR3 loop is CASSETDRFNYGYTF. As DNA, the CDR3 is TGTGCCAGCAGCGAGACGGACAGATTTAACTATGGCTACACCTTC.

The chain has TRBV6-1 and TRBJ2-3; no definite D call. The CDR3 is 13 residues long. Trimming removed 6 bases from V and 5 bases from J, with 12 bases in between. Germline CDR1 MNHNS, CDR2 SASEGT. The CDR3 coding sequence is TGTGCCAGCAGCCCCGCCACGGGAGATACGCAGTATTTT. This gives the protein CASSPATGDTQYF.

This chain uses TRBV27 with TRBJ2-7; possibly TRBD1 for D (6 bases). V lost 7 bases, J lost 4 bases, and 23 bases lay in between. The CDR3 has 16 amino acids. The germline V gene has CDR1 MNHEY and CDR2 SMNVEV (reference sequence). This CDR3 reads CASTPSMDRIFYEQYF. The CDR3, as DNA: TGTGCCAGCACTCCCTCTATGGACAGAATCTTTTACGAGCAGTACTTC.

CDR3 nucleotides: TGTGCCAGCAGTGAATATGGTGACTACGAGCAGTACTTC. Translated, it gives CASSEYGDYEQYF. J is TRBJ2-5 and V is TRBV25-1; D gene ambiguous. The J call may not be correct, given that the DNA end is closer to TRBJ2-7. The germline gives CDR1 MGHDK, CDR2 SYGVNS. The CDR3 sequence is 13 residues long.

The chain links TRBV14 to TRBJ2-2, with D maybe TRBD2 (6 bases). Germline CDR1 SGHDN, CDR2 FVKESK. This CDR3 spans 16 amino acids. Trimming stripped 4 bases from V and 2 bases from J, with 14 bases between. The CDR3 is CASSRWLARNTGELFF. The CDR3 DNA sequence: TGTGCCAGCAGCCGGTGGCTAGCGCGAAACACCGGGGAGCTGTTTTTT.

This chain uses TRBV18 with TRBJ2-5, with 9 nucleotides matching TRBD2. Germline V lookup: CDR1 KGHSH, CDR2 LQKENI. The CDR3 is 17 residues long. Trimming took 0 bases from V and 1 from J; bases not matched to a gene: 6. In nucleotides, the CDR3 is TGTGCCAGCTCACCACCCTGGGCGGGAGGGGTCCAAGAGACCCAGTACTTC. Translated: CASSPPWAGGVQETQYF.

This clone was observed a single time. The DNA of the CDR3 is TGTGCCAGCGAGCAGGGTGGCAATCAGCCCCAGCATTTT. Residues: CASEQGGNQPQHF. The rearrangement links TRBV6-1 to TRBJ1-5, with D possibly being TRBD1 (5 bases). Trimming cost V 8 bases and J 2 bases, with 10 bases left between them. This CDR3 comprises 13 residues. Looked up from germline, CDR1 is MNHNS and CDR2 is SASEGT.

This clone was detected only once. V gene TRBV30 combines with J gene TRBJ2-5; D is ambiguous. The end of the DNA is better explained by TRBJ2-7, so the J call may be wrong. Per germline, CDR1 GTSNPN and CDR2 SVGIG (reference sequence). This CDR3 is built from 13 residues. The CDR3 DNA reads TGTGCCTGTCGGACCAAGCCGTGGGACGAGCAGTACTTC. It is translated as CACRTKPWDEQYF.

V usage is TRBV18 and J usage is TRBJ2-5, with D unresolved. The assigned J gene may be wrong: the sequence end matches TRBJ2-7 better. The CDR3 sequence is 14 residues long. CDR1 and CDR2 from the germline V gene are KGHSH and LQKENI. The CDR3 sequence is CASSPSQSSYEQYF. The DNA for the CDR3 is TGTGCCAGCTCACCAAGTCAGTCCTCCTACGAGCAGTACTTC.

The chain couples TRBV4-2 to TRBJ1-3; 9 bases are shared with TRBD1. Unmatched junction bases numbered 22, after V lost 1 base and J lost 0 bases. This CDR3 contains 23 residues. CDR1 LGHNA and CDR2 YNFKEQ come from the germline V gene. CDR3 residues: CASSQALIQQGATRGLSGNTIYF. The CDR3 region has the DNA TGTGCCAGCAGCCAAGCGTTGATTCAACAGGGGGCGACTAGAGGACTCTCTGGAAACACCATATATTTT.

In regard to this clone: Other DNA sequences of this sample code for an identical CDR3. In nucleotides, the CDR3 is TGCGCCAGCAGCTTGGCGCCTAGCACAGATACGCAGTATTTT. Protein sequence: CASSLAPSTDTQYF. V usage is TRBV5-1 and J usage is TRBJ2-3; no firm D call. Per germline, CDR1 SGHRS and CDR2 YFSETQ. This CDR3 is 14 amino acids long. Between the trimmed V and J ends, which lost 0 bases and 0 bases, there was a span of 5 bases.

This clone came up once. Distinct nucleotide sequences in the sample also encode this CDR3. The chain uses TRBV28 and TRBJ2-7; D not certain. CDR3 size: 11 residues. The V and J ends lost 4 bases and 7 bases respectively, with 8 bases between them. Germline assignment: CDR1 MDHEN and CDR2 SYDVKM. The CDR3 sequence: CASSSPREQYF. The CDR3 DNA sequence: TGTGCCAGCAGTTCCCCTCGGGAGCAGTACTTC.

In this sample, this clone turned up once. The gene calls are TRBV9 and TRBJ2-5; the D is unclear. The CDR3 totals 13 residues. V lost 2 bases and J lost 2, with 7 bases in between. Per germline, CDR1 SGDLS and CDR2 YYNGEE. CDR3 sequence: CASSVRQQETQYF. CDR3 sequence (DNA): TGTGCCAGCAGCGTCCGTCAGCAAGAGACCCAGTACTTC.

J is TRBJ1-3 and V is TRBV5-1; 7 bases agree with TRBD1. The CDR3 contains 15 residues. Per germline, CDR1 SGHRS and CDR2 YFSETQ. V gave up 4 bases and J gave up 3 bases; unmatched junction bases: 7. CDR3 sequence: CASSDPRGSGNTIYF. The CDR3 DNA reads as TGCGCCAGCAGCGACCCCAGGGGGAGTGGAAACACCATATATTTT.

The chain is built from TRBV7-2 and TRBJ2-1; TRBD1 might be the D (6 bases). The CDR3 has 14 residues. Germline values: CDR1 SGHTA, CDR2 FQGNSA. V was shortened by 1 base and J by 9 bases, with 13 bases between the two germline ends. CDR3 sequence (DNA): TGTGCCAGCAGCTTAGGTTGGGGGCTCGGTGAGCAGTTCTTC. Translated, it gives CASSLGWGLGEQFF.

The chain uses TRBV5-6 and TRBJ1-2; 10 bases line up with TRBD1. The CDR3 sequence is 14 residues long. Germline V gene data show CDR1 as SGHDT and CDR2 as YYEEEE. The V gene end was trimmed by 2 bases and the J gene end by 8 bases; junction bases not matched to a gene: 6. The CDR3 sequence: CASSLPGQGSGYTF. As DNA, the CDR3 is TGTGCCAGCAGCTTACCGGGACAGGGGAGCGGCTACACCTTC.

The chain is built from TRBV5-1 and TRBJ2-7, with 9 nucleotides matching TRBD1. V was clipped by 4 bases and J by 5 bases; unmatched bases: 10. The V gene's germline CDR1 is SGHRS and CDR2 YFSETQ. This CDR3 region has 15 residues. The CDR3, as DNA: TGCGCCAGCAGCCATCCGGGACAGGGAGGGAACGAGCAGTACTTC. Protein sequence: CASSHPGQGGNEQYF.

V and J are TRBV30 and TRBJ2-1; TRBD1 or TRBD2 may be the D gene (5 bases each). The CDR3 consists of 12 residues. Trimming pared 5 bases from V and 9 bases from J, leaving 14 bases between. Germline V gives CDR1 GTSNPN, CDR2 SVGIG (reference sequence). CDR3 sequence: CAWGWGYGEQFF. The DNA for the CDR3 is TGTGCCTGGGGCTGGGGGTACGGTGAGCAGTTCTTC.